One sample yielded the 27 T cell receptor beta chains listed below, sequenced in a study of blood T cell repertoires in COVID-19. The repertoire was sequenced with immunoSEQ multiplex PCR; TCRdb's copy has only in-frame clones and lacks some. The sample lists about 200,000 clones, around nine tenths occurring once. Specimen: peripheral blood. The source is a man in his 60s with acute or convalescent COVID-19.

The chain is built from TRBV3-1 (or the pseudogene TRBV3-2) and TRBJ2-1; D gene ambiguous. The CDR3 is 16 residues long. V lost 0 bases, J lost 0 bases, and 9 bases lay in between. CDR1 LGHDT and CDR2 YNNKEL come from the germline V gene (reference sequence). The CDR3 spells CASSQEAFPSYNEQFF. CDR3 DNA: TGTGCCAGCAGCCAAGAAGCTTTTCCCTCCTACAATGAGCAGTTCTTC.

In DNA, the CDR3 is TGTGCCAGCAGCTTACAACAGGGTGGTGGAAACACCATATATTTT. Translating it yields CASSLQQGGGNTIYF. The chain couples TRBV7-2 to TRBJ1-3; TRBD1 might be the D (6 bases). CDR1 SGHTA and CDR2 FQGNSA come from the germline V gene. V lost 2 bases and J lost 3, with 11 bases in between. The CDR3 runs 15 residues.

The chain employs TRBV18 and TRBJ2-2; D not resolved. CDR1 KGHSH and CDR2 LQKENI come from the germline V gene. This CDR3 has 15 residues. V was clipped by 5 bases and J by 5 bases, with 15 bases between them. The CDR3 DNA sequence: TGTGCCAGCTCAACCTCACCCAGAGGAACCGGGGAGCTGTTTTTT. As protein: CASSTSPRGTGELFF.

J is TRBJ1-2 and V is TRBV10-3; 10 bases are a match to TRBD1. V gave up 6 bases and J gave up 7 bases; unmatched junction bases: 2. Germline-derived CDR1 and CDR2 are ENHRY and SYGVKD. CDR3 length: 12 residues. The CDR3 is CAIRRDRGGYTF. CDR3 DNA: TGTGCCATCAGACGGGACAGGGGTGGCTACACCTTC.

The CDR3 is CAISEWTGRGTEAFF. For the CDR3, the DNA is TGTGCCATCAGTGAGTGGACAGGCCGAGGCACTGAAGCTTTCTTT. The rearrangement uses TRBV10-3 and TRBJ1-1, with TRBD1 identical over 7 bases. After removal of 1 base from V and 4 bases from J, the junction contained 6 bases not matched to a gene. The CDR3 contains 15 residues. Germline values: CDR1 ENHRY, CDR2 SYGVKD.

The V and J genes are TRBV28 and TRBJ1-2; TRBD1 agrees at 9 bases. This CDR3 comprises 15 residues. The junction had 6 bases not matched to a gene; V was cut back by 4 bases and J by 3 bases. Germline CDR1 MDHEN, CDR2 SYDVKM. CDR3 sequence: CASSSPTGGHYGYTF. DNA of the CDR3: TGTGCCAGCAGTTCCCCGACAGGGGGACACTATGGCTACACCTTC.

The V and J genes are TRBV6-1 and TRBJ1-2; D ambiguous. V shed 1 base and J shed 2 bases, with 17 bases lying between them. CDR1 MNHNS and CDR2 SASEGT come from the germline V gene. The CDR3 covers 17 residues. The CDR3 nucleotides read TGTGCCAGCAGTGAAGTCGGCAGGCGACGACCCAACTATGGCTACACCTTC. This gives the protein CASSEVGRRRPNYGYTF.

The V gene is TRBV2, the J gene TRBJ1-4; 7 nucleotides align to TRBD1. Germline lookup yields CDR1 SNHLY and CDR2 FYNNEI. V dropped 1 base and J dropped 8; count of bases not matched to a gene: 16. The CDR3 spans 18 residues. The CDR3 DNA sequence: TGTGCCAGCAGTGAAGGGCCGCGCTCCGGGACAGTATGGGAAAAACTGTTTTTT. Encoded protein: CASSEGPRSGTVWEKLFF.

This clone was counted a single time. The CDR3 DNA reads as TGTGCCAGTAGAGCGGGACAAAGACGCTACCACTTT. Translated, it gives CASRAGQRRYHF. The rearrangement joins TRBV19 to TRBJ1-6; D may be TRBD1 (6 bases). The CDR3 runs to 12 residues. Germline V gene sequence: CDR1 LNHDA, CDR2 SQIVND (reference sequence). V gave up 6 bases and J gave up 18 bases, with 18 bases separating them.

V gene TRBV5-1 combines with J gene TRBJ2-3; 8 nucleotides agree with TRBD2. V trimming: 2 bases; J trimming: 0 bases; junction bases outside the gene matches: 2. The CDR3 totals 15 residues. In germline, CDR1 is SGHRS, CDR2 YFSETQ. CDR3 loop: CASSFSGASTDTQYF. As DNA, the CDR3 is TGCGCCAGCAGCTTTAGCGGGGCTAGCACAGATACGCAGTATTTT.

The gene calls are TRBV9 and TRBJ2-5, with TRBD2 matching over 10 bases. The CDR3 contains 20 residues. Germline CDR1 reads SGDLS; CDR2 reads YYNGEE. V shed 0 bases and J 0 bases; nucleotides not matched to a gene: 14. The CDR3 loop is CASSVGSSGGVIPNQETQYF. CDR3 DNA: TGTGCCAGCAGCGTAGGGTCAAGCGGGGGGGTAATCCCAAACCAAGAGACCCAGTACTTC.

The chain employs TRBV3-1 (or the pseudogene TRBV3-2) and TRBJ2-7, with TRBD2 as a possible D gene (6 bases). With 1 base removed from V and 0 bases from J, the gap between germline ends came to 13 bases. CDR1 is LGHDT, CDR2 YNNKEL, per germline (reference sequence). This CDR3 region has 16 residues. CDR3 loop: CASSQGAGASSYEQYF. CDR3 in DNA: TGTGCCAGCAGCCAAGGAGCGGGTGCGAGCTCCTACGAGCAGTACTTC.

The V gene is TRBV5-1, the J gene TRBJ1-1, with 8 bases lining up with TRBD1. Germline CDR1 reads SGHRS; CDR2 reads YFSETQ. Losses at the gene ends were 2 bases for V and 1 base for J; bases not matched to a gene: 10. The CDR3 runs 17 residues. CDR3: CASSFREDRARNTEAFF. The CDR3 region has the DNA TGCGCCAGCAGCTTCAGGGAGGACAGGGCTAGGAACACTGAAGCTTTCTTT.

The chain recombines TRBV7-9 with TRBJ2-7; TRBD1 aligns across 8 bases. The V and J ends lost 6 bases and 5 bases, in that order; junction bases with no gene match: 9. CDR1 SEHNR and CDR2 FQNEAQ come from the germline V gene (reference sequence). There are 14 residues in the CDR3. The CDR3 coding sequence is TGTGCCAGCAGGTGGACAGGGAGTGACAACGAGCAGTACTTC. It codes for CASRWTGSDNEQYF.

The J gene is TRBJ2-3, the V gene TRBV11-3; the match to TRBD1 covers 9 bases. The CDR3 totals 15 residues. From germline, CDR1 is SGHNT and CDR2 YENEEA. With 5 bases clipped from V and 0 bases from J, the junction kept 3 bases outside the gene matches. CDR3 residues: CASSPGTGSTDTQYF. In DNA, the CDR3 is TGTGCCAGCAGCCCAGGGACAGGGAGCACAGATACGCAGTATTTT.

The gene calls are TRBV19 and TRBJ1-2; TRBD1 might be the D (5 bases). The V and J ends lost 5 bases and 4 bases respectively, with 20 bases between them. The CDR3 runs to 16 residues. The V gene's germline CDR1 is LNHDA and CDR2 SQIVND (reference sequence). CDR3 nucleotide sequence: TGTGCCAGTAGTCCAAGACCCCCGACAGCTCCCTATGGCTACACCTTC. Protein: CASSPRPPTAPYGYTF.

The chain couples TRBV10-3 to TRBJ2-7, with a possible D match to TRBD1 (6 bases). CDR1 ENHRY and CDR2 SYGVKD come from the germline V gene. This CDR3 contains 14 residues. V was clipped by 2 bases and J by 4 bases, with 12 bases between them. In nucleotides, the CDR3 is TGTGCCATCAGTGAGGGTGACAGGAAGTACGAGCAGTACTTC. Translated: CAISEGDRKYEQYF.

The chain uses TRBV6-5 and TRBJ1-1; D ambiguous. V gave up 6 bases and J gave up 5 bases, with 7 bases separating them. This CDR3 has 11 residues. Germline V gives CDR1 MNHEY, CDR2 SVGAGI. In DNA form, the CDR3 reads TGTGCCAGCAGGATACGGACTGAAGCTTTCTTT. Its protein is CASRIRTEAFF.

Here the CDR3 reads CASSDEGVTSTEAFF. CDR3 nucleotides: TGTGCCAGCAGTGATGAGGGGGTGACGTCCACTGAAGCTTTCTTT. The rearrangement links TRBV2 to TRBJ1-1; D may be TRBD1 (6 bases). Germline V gene data show CDR1 as SNHLY and CDR2 as FYNNEI. This CDR3 spans 15 amino acids. Between the trimmed V and J ends, which lost 3 bases and 4 bases, there was a span of 15 bases.

The chain combines TRBV9 with TRBJ2-5; TRBD2 might be the D (6 bases). The V gene lost 0 bases and the J gene lost 1 base, with 10 bases spanning the gap. The CDR3 totals 15 residues. Germline lookup yields CDR1 SGDLS and CDR2 YYNGEE. CDR3 region: CASSVGRGPQETQYF. The CDR3 region has the DNA TGTGCCAGCAGCGTAGGGAGGGGCCCCCAAGAGACCCAGTACTTC.

This clone was found once. The chain recombines TRBV18 with TRBJ2-1, with 9 positions matching TRBD1. From germline, CDR1 is KGHSH and CDR2 LQKENI. This CDR3 contains 14 residues. V trimming: 3 bases; J trimming: 9 bases; junction bases outside the gene matches: 6. The CDR3 reads CASSPGQGGGEQFF. Here the CDR3 DNA reads TGTGCCAGCTCACCGGGACAGGGTGGGGGTGAGCAGTTCTTC. Combining the CDR3 with reference TRBV18 and TRBJ2-1 gives the whole variable domain NAGVMQNPRHLVRRRGQEARLRCSPMKGHSHVYWYRQLPEEGLKFMVYLQKENIIDESGMPKERFSAEFPKEGPSILRIQQVVRGDSAAYFCASSPGQGGGEQFFGPGTRLTVL.

The chain is built from TRBV7-2 and TRBJ2-2; 12 positions match TRBD2. J lost 5 bases, V lost 6 bases, and 7 bases had no gene match. Germline CDR1 SGHTA, CDR2 FQGNSA. This CDR3 region has 16 residues. CDR3 region: CASRLRTSGATGELFF. For the CDR3, the DNA is TGTGCCAGCAGGTTGAGGACTAGCGGGGCGACCGGGGAGCTGTTTTTT. The full variable domain, in which reference TRBV7-2 and TRBJ2-2 provide the parts outside the CDR3, is GAGVSQSPSNKVTEKGKDVELRCDPISGHTALYWYRQSLGQGLEFLIYFQGNSAPDKSGLPSDRFSAERTGGSVSTLTIQRTQQEDSAVYLCASRLRTSGATGELFFGEGSRLTVL.

The V gene is TRBV6-2 or TRBV6-3, the J gene TRBJ2-2, with D possibly matching TRBD2 (5 bases). CDR1 and CDR2 (germline): MNHEY, SVGEGT. V dropped 0 bases and J dropped 0 bases, with 17 bases sitting between them. The CDR3 sequence is 19 residues long. The CDR3 loop is CASSYSLERGSPNTGELFF. The CDR3 nucleotides read TGTGCCAGCAGTTACTCGTTGGAACGGGGATCCCCGAACACCGGGGAGCTGTTTTTT.

V gene TRBV6-4 combines with J gene TRBJ2-7; D is unclear. Trimming took 0 bases from V and 6 from J, leaving 6 bases between them. Germline V gene data show CDR1 as MRHNA and CDR2 as SNTAGT. CDR3 size: 12 residues. The CDR3 DNA follows: TGTGCCAGCAGTGACTCGACGGGCGAGCAGTACTTC. Its protein product is CASSDSTGEQYF.

This chain joins TRBV18 and TRBJ2-7; 9 nucleotides agree with TRBD1. CDR3 length: 14 amino acids. Trimming took 6 bases from V and 0 from J; bases not matched to a gene: 3. The germline gives CDR1 KGHSH, CDR2 LQKENI. CDR3 amino acids: CASSRQGDSYEQYF. DNA for the CDR3: TGTGCCAGCTCCAGACAGGGGGACTCCTACGAGCAGTACTTC.

The chain combines TRBV7-2 with TRBJ1-1, with D maybe TRBD1 (5 bases). The CDR3 totals 14 residues. CDR1 is SGHTA, CDR2 FQGNSA, per germline. V lost 5 bases and J 2 bases, leaving 12 bases between the germline ends. CDR3: CASSLQGGNTEAFF. In DNA, the CDR3 is TGTGCCAGCAGCCTCCAGGGAGGCAACACTGAAGCTTTCTTT.

This clone was picked up one time. The chain recombines TRBV20-1 with TRBJ2-5, with D uncertain. This CDR3 has 12 amino acids. Trimming cost V 3 bases and J 1 base, with 6 bases left between them. Germline values: CDR1 DFQATT, CDR2 SNEGSKA (reference sequence). The CDR3 DNA is TGCAGTGCTAGTACGGTCCAAGAGACCCAGTACTTC. It codes for CSASTVQETQYF.